This T cell receptor beta chain originates from a study of T-cell reconstitution after alpha-beta-depleted transplantation in children. Using unique molecular identifiers, the investigators prepared the TCRbeta library. One entry per CDR3 protein results from TCRdb running MiXCR on the PCR reads. This sample has around 250,000 distinct CDR3 sequences; about a tenth occur once, and the top ten carry over 9%. This clonotype was picked up a small number of times. The germline gives CDR1 SGHRS, CDR2 YFSETQ. The CDR3 sequence is 13 residues long. Trimming pared 4 bases from V and 2 bases from J, leaving 10 bases between.

Sequencing used PBMCs from the stem cell graft donor, obtained from the stem cell graft. This chain joins TRBV5-1 and TRBJ2-7, with D hard to call. This receptor was obtained from a human donor who donated a stem cell graft to a child with SCID. The CDR3 region is CASSAARPYEQYF. For the CDR3, the DNA is TGCGCCAGCAGCGCCGCTCGGCCCTACGAGCAGTACTTC.